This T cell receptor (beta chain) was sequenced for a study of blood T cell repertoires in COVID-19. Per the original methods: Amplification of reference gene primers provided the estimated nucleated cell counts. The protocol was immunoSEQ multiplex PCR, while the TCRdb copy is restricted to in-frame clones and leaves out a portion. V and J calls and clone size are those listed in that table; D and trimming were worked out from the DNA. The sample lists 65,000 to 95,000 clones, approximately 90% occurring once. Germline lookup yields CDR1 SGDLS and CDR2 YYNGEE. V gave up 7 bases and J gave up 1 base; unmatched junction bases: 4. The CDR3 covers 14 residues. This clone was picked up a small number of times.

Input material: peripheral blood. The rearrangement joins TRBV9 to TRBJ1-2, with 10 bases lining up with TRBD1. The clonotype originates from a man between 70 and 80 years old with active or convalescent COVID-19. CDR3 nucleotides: TGTGCCAGCGCGGGGACAGGGGATAACTATGGCTACACCTTC. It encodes CASAGTGDNYGYTF.